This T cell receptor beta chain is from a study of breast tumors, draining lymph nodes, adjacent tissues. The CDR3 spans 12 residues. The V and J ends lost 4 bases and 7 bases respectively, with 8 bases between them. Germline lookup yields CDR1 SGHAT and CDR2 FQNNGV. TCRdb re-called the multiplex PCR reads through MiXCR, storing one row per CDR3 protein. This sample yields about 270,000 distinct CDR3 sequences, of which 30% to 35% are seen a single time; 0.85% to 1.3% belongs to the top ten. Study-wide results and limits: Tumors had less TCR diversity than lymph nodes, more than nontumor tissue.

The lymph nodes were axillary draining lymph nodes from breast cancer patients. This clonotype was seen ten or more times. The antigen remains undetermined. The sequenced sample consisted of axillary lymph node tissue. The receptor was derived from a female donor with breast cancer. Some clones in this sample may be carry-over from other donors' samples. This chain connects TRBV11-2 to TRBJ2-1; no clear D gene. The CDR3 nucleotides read TGTGCCAGCAGCTCCCGACCTAATGAGCAGTTCTTC. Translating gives CASSSRPNEQFF.